This T cell receptor (beta chain) was recovered during a study of shared clonotypes between healthy human individuals. CD45RO negativity and positive selection for CCR7 defined naive CD8 cells, a population that excluded terminally differentiated effector memory CD45RA+ cells. Whole-study results and caveats: Sequencing depth was predicted to influence how clonotypes are shared among donors.

Comment on this clone: The antigen is unknown.

Sequencing was performed with immunoSEQ multiplex PCR; in TCRdb, only in-frame clones are kept and a portion is missing. The profile shows around 2,000,000 clones, roughly 94% of them singletons. The specimen was naive CD8+ T cells sorted from blood. The receptor was isolated from a man aged 18 to 29 in good health.

CDR3 region: CASSLTSGGFTDTQYF. For the CDR3, the DNA is TGTGCCAGCAGTCTGACTAGCGGGGGCTTCACAGATACGCAGTATTTT. The chain carries TRBV6-6 and TRBJ2-3, with 12 positions matching TRBD2. V lost 5 bases and J lost 2; bases outside the gene matches: 5. There are 16 residues in the CDR3. Germline V gene sequence: CDR1 MNHNY, CDR2 SVGAGI (reference sequence).